Following are 4 T cell receptor beta chains from one sample sequenced in a study of T cells in tumors after PD-1 blockade. TCRdb's copy holds only in-frame clones and misses some; the assay was immunoSEQ multiplex PCR. The table shows about 20,000 clones, with about 85% occurring only once. The sequencing here drew on PBMCs, taken after anti-PD-1 therapy. The receptors were gathered from a human donor with advanced basal cell or squamous cell carcinoma (not recorded which).

The genes are TRBV5-3 and TRBJ2-3, with TRBD1 matching over 9 bases. TRBV5-3 is labeled an ORF, and its function is uncertain. The CDR3 extends over 14 amino acids. V lost 6 bases and J lost 4; bases outside the gene matches: 6. DNA for the CDR3: TGTGCCAGAAAGGGGACAGGGAATGCAGATACGCAGTATTTT. Translated: CARKGTGNADTQYF.

The chain combines TRBV7-8 with TRBJ1-2; TRBD1 might be the D (6 bases). The CDR3 contains 17 residues. Trimming removed 1 base from V and 9 bases from J, with 24 bases in between. CDR1 and CDR2 from the germline V gene are SGHVS and FQNEAQ. The CDR3 is CASSLGPSGGQPLSYTF. The CDR3 region has the DNA TGTGCCAGCAGCTTAGGGCCTTCGGGGGGGCAACCCCTTAGCTACACCTTC.

V usage is TRBV5-1 and J usage is TRBJ2-5, with D possibly matching TRBD2 (7 bases). Germline CDR1 and CDR2: SGHRS and YFSETQ. This CDR3 is 15 amino acids long. V lost 2 bases and J 1 base, leaving 12 bases between the germline ends. CDR3 DNA sequence: TGCGCCAGCAGCTTAGTAGGGGGGGGCCAAGAGACCCAGTACTTC. As protein: CASSLVGGGQETQYF.

The V and J genes are TRBV19 and TRBJ1-1; D may be TRBD1 (5 bases). V was trimmed by 3 bases and J by 5 bases, leaving 7 bases between them. The germline V gene has CDR1 LNHDA and CDR2 SQIVND (reference sequence). The CDR3 has 12 amino acids. The CDR3 DNA follows: TGTGCCAGTAGTATGGGGGAGACTGAAGCTTTCTTT. Translation: CASSMGETEAFF. Filled out from reference TRBV19 and TRBJ1-1, the complete variable domain reads DGGITQSPKYLFRKEGQNVTLSCEQNLNHDAMYWYRQDPGQGLRLIYYSQIVNDFQKGDIAEGYSVSREKKESFPLTVTSAQKNPTAFYLCASSMGETEAFFGQGTRLTVV.